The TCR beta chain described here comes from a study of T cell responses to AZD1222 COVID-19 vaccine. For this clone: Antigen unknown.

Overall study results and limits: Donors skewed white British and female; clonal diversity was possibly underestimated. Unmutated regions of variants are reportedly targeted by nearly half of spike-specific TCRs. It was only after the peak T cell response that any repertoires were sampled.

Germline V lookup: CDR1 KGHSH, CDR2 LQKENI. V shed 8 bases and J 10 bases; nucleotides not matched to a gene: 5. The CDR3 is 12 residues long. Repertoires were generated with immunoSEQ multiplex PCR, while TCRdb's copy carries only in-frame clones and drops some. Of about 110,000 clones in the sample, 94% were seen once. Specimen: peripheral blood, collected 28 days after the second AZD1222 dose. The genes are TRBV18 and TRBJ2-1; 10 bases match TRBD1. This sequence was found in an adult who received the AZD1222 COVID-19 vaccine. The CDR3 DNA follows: TGTGCCAGCCTTAAGGACAGGGGGGAGCAGTTCTTC. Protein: CASLKDRGEQFF.